The 14 T cell receptor beta chains in this list originate from one sample, sequenced in a study of T cells after yellow fever vaccination. TCRdb reprocessed the 5' RACE reads with MiXCR, giving one entry per CDR3 protein. The sample lists a few hundred thousand distinct CDR3 sequences; 5.2% were seen once. The sample consisted of CD4+ T cells sorted from PBMCs, taken on the day of the yellow fever booster vaccination. These receptors all come from a man younger than 35 who received the YFV17D yellow fever vaccine.

Many counts were recorded for this clonotype. The V and J genes are TRBV7-2 and TRBJ2-5; D not certain. The ends were cut back, 1 base at V and 1 base at J, with 7 bases in the middle. Looked up from germline, CDR1 is SGHTA and CDR2 is FQGNSA. This CDR3 spans 14 amino acids. The CDR3 loop reads CASSLGLRQETQYF. The CDR3 nucleotides read TGTGCCAGCAGCTTAGGTCTGCGCCAAGAGACCCAGTACTTC.

For this clonotype: A much larger clone differs by one base, so this may be a read error. The genes are TRBV7-7 and TRBJ2-1; TRBD2 matches at 10 bases. Germline loops: CDR1 SSHAT, CDR2 FNYEAQ (reference sequence). The CDR3 totals 16 residues. V lost 0 bases, J lost 9 bases, and 8 bases stayed unmatched. As DNA, the CDR3 is TGTGCCAGCAGCTTAGCAGCAGCGGGGGGGCCAGTTGAGCAGTTCTTC. Its protein product is CASSLAAAGGPVEQFF. The full variable domain, with the rest looked up from reference TRBV7-7 and TRBJ2-1, is GAGVSQSPRYKVTKRGQDVTLRCDPISSHATLYWYQQALGQGPEFLTYFNYEAQPDKSGLPSDRFSAERPEGSISTLTIQRTEQRDSAMYRCASSLAAAGGPVEQFFGPGTRLTVL.

This clonotype was detected many times. V and J are TRBV7-3 and TRBJ2-1; tentatively, D is TRBD2 (5 bases). The CDR3 has 19 residues. CDR1 and CDR2 from the germline V gene are SGHTA and FQGTGA. V was shortened by 5 bases and J by 0 bases, with 23 bases between the two germline ends. The CDR3 nucleotides read TGTGCCAGCAGCCCATATGCCCCCAGGACTTTATACTCCTACAATGAGCAGTTCTTC. Encoded protein: CASSPYAPRTLYSYNEQFF. The variable domain in full, completed from reference TRBV7-3 and TRBJ2-1, reads GAGVSQTPSNKVTEKGKYVELRCDPISGHTALYWYRQSLGQGPEFLIYFQGTGAADDSGLPNDRFFAVRPEGSVSTLKIQRTERGDSAVYLCASSPYAPRTLYSYNEQFFGPGTRLTVL.

This clonotype was picked up many times. The chain couples TRBV2 to TRBJ2-7; TRBD1 matches 9 bases. V was pared by 5 bases and J by 0 bases, with 2 bases of the junction left unmatched. Germline CDR1 and CDR2: SNHLY and FYNNEI. There are 14 residues in the CDR3. In nucleotides, the CDR3 is TGTGCCAGCAGTCGGGACAGGGTCTCCTACGAGCAGTACTTC. Amino acids: CASSRDRVSYEQYF.

The V and J genes are TRBV28 and TRBJ2-7, with 7 bases matching TRBD2. The germline V gene encodes CDR1 MDHEN and CDR2 SYDVKM. The CDR3 length is 13 residues. Trimming at V came to 7 bases and at J to 9 bases, leaving 12 bases not matched to a gene. CDR3 region: CASTQSPSGGQYF. The CDR3 coding sequence is TGTGCCAGCACCCAATCCCCGTCGGGGGGGCAGTACTTC.

This clonotype has a count of ten or more. The chain has TRBV7-8 and TRBJ1-1; 9 positions agree with TRBD1. This CDR3 has 13 residues. CDR1 SGHVS and CDR2 FQNEAQ come from the germline V gene. J gave up 6 bases and V 5 bases, and 4 bases lay outside the gene matches. CDR3 bases: TGTGCCAGCAGCGCCCGGACAGGGGCTGAAGCTTTCTTT. It yields the protein CASSARTGAEAFF.

J is TRBJ1-4 and V is TRBV7-2; D remains ambiguous. Germline values: CDR1 SGHTA, CDR2 FQGNSA. This CDR3 region has 15 residues. Trimming cost V 5 bases and J 3 bases, with 13 bases left between them. The CDR3 region is CASSRSAGSNEKLFF. CDR3 coding DNA: TGTGCCAGCAGCCGATCAGCAGGCTCTAATGAAAAACTGTTTTTT.

This clonotype was counted ten times or more. This chain uses TRBV27 with TRBJ2-3; weak D call: TRBD2 (5 bases). The germline CDR1 and CDR2 sequences are MNHEY and SMNVEV (reference sequence). The length of the CDR3 is 14 residues. The V and J ends lost 2 bases and 2 bases respectively, with 8 bases between them. The CDR3 loop is CASSLRTYTDTQYF. The CDR3 nucleotides read TGTGCCAGCAGTTTAAGGACTTACACAGATACGCAGTATTTT.

This clonotype has more than one count but fewer than ten. The chain carries TRBV7-6 and TRBJ2-1; D remains ambiguous. Germline V gene sequence: CDR1 SGHVS, CDR2 FNYEAQ. The V gene lost 2 bases and the J gene lost 6 bases, with 17 bases spanning the gap. The CDR3 consists of 16 residues. The CDR3, as DNA: TGTGCCAGCAGCTTAAGAGGCTCACCAACCCTCAATGAGCAGTTCTTC. The encoded protein is CASSLRGSPTLNEQFF. The complete variable domain, with remaining parts taken from reference TRBV7-6 and TRBJ2-1, reads GAGVSQSPRYKVTKRGQDVALRCDPISGHVSLYWYRQALGQGPEFLTYFNYEAQQDKSGLPNDRFSAERPEGSISTLTIQRTEQRDSAMYRCASSLRGSPTLNEQFFGPGTRLTVL.

This clonotype appeared a few times. The gene calls are TRBV12-3 or TRBV12-4 and TRBJ1-6; TRBD1 matches 7 bases. V lost 5 bases and J lost 9; bases outside the gene matches: 10. This CDR3 has 15 residues. The CDR3 DNA is TGTGCCAGCAGTCCCCAGGGGGGAATCGGTTCACCCCTCCACTTT. It translates to CASSPQGGIGSPLHF.

This clonotype was seen only a few times. V and J are TRBV7-6 and TRBJ1-5; 8 nucleotides agree with TRBD1. V gave up 5 bases and J gave up 8 bases; unmatched junction bases: 5. Per germline, CDR1 SGHVS and CDR2 FNYEAQ. The CDR3 extends over 13 amino acids. CDR3 DNA: TGTGCCAGCAGCCGCGACAGGGGTGAGCCCCAGCATTTT. Protein product: CASSRDRGEPQHF.

The chain carries TRBV5-1 and TRBJ1-4, with D hard to call. The CDR3 length is 14 residues. CDR1 is SGHRS and CDR2 is YFSETQ in the germline V gene. V lost 1 base and J lost 4, with 8 bases in between. The CDR3: CASSLYGDNEKLFF. CDR3 in DNA: TGCGCCAGCAGCTTGTACGGTGATAATGAAAAACTGTTTTTT.

The J gene is TRBJ1-6, the V gene TRBV3-1, with D maybe TRBD1 (5 bases). The germline V and J ends were trimmed by 1 base and 10 bases, with 17 bases remaining between them. The CDR3 sequence is 16 residues long. CDR1 LGHDT and CDR2 YNNKEL come from the germline V gene (reference sequence). The DNA of the CDR3 is TGTGCCAGCAGCCAAGCTCCGCAGGGCTTGGGGTCACCCCTCCACTTT. This translates into CASSQAPQGLGSPLHF.

This chain uses TRBV20-1 with TRBJ1-5, with D uncertain. V lost 4 bases to trimming and J lost 4 bases, with 14 bases between them. The CDR3 extends over 14 amino acids. Germline V gives CDR1 DFQATT, CDR2 SNEGSKA (reference sequence). DNA of the CDR3: TGCAGTGCTATGACGCCTCGGATTAATCAGCCCCAGCATTTT. This sequence encodes CSAMTPRINQPQHF.